The 12 T cell receptor beta chains reported below all come from one sample, sequenced in a study of cytotoxic CD8 clonotypes in ibrutinib-treated CLL. Using immunoSEQ multiplex PCR, the repertoire was profiled, and TCRdb retains in-frame clones only, with some absent. The sample contains some 310,000 clones, around four fifths of which appear only once. Sequenced here: PBMCs, sampled before ibrutinib treatment. These receptors came from a human donor with chronic lymphocytic leukemia.

The rearrangement joins TRBV13 to TRBJ2-3, with D perhaps TRBD2 (6 bases). The germline V and J ends were trimmed by 2 bases and 0 bases, with 21 bases remaining between them. CDR1 and CDR2 (germline): PRHDT, FYEKMQ (reference sequence). The CDR3 totals 19 residues. CDR3 coding DNA: TGTGCCAGCAGCTTAAGTATTCAGGCGGGGCCGAGAAGCACAGATACGCAGTATTTT. Translating gives CASSLSIQAGPRSTDTQYF.

This clone has just a few counts. The rearrangement links TRBV5-6 to TRBJ2-1; TRBD2 matches at 8 bases. The J segment lost 0 bases and the V segment lost 4 bases, leaving 6 bases of the junction unmatched. Germline V lookup: CDR1 SGHDT, CDR2 YYEEEE. The CDR3 spans 16 residues. CDR3 region: CASSGLSGSSYNEQFF. Written as DNA, the CDR3 is TGTGCCAGCAGCGGGTTAAGCGGGAGCTCCTACAATGAGCAGTTCTTC.

The J gene is TRBJ1-2, the V gene TRBV30; no clear D. V was trimmed by 0 bases and J by 4 bases, leaving 15 bases between them. The V gene's germline CDR1 is GTSNPN and CDR2 SVGIG (reference sequence). There are 15 residues in the CDR3. The CDR3 nucleotides read TGTGCCTGGAGTGTATTTACGAGGAGAAGCTATGGCTACACCTTC. It codes for CAWSVFTRRSYGYTF.

The chain has TRBV30 and TRBJ2-1; D perhaps matches TRBD1 (5 bases). V was clipped by 0 bases and J by 0 bases, with 9 bases between them. Per the germline V gene, CDR1 is GTSNPN and CDR2 is SVGIG (reference sequence). CDR3 length: 15 amino acids. CDR3 sequence reads: CAWSVQAVSYNEQFF. CDR3 DNA: TGTGCCTGGAGTGTACAGGCAGTCTCCTACAATGAGCAGTTCTTC.

The rearrangement links TRBV7-8 to TRBJ2-2; D gene unclear. Trimming took 7 bases from V and 6 from J, leaving 15 bases between them. The CDR3 spans 14 residues. Germline V gene lookup returns CDR1 SGHVS and CDR2 FQNEAQ. CDR3 loop: CASTRIVGAGELFF. CDR3 coding DNA: TGTGCCAGCACCAGGATAGTTGGGGCCGGGGAGCTGTTTTTT.

The chain combines TRBV7-9 with TRBJ1-3; D uncertain. This CDR3 spans 15 amino acids. Looked up from germline, CDR1 is SEHNR and CDR2 is FQNEAQ (reference sequence). The V end lost 4 bases, the J end lost 2 bases, and 12 bases lay between the germline ends. CDR3 bases: TGTGCCAGCAGCTCCGACAAAACTACTGGAAACACCATATATTTT. It codes for CASSSDKTTGNTIYF.

This clone has a handful of counts. Other DNA sequences of this sample code for an identical CDR3. This chain joins TRBV9 and TRBJ2-2; D gene ambiguous. The CDR3 has 14 residues. The V gene's germline CDR1 is SGDLS and CDR2 YYNGEE. Trimming left V 0 bases short and J 2 bases short, with 5 bases between. This chain's CDR3 is CASSVGGNTGELFF. The DNA for the CDR3 is TGTGCCAGCAGCGTAGGTGGCAACACCGGGGAGCTGTTTTTT.

Comment on this clone: At the DNA level, this CDR3 is encoded by other sequences in the same sample as well. V is TRBV9 and J is TRBJ2-6; no definite D call. V lost 0 bases and J 0 bases, leaving 4 bases between the germline ends. This CDR3 spans 15 amino acids. Looked up from germline, CDR1 is SGDLS and CDR2 is YYNGEE. The CDR3 nucleotides read TGTGCCAGCAGCGTAGGGGGCTCTGGGGCCAACGTCCTGACTTTC. As protein: CASSVGGSGANVLTF.

The CDR3 is CASSIPGLAALEQFF. CDR3 bases: TGTGCCAGCAGTATCCCGGGACTAGCGGCCCTAGAGCAGTTCTTC. V is TRBV28 and J is TRBJ2-1; 11 nucleotides line up with TRBD2. V trimming: 5 bases; J trimming: 10 bases; junction bases outside the gene matches: 10. The CDR3 sequence is 15 residues long. Looked up from germline, CDR1 is MDHEN and CDR2 is SYDVKM.

The V gene is TRBV2, the J gene TRBJ1-1; 10 nucleotides line up with TRBD1. The junction had 10 bases not matched to a gene; V was cut back by 6 bases and J by 3 bases. CDR3 length: 16 amino acids. Germline lookup yields CDR1 SNHLY and CDR2 FYNNEI. The CDR3 nucleotides are TGTGCCAGCAGGCGGTTTTCCGGGACAGGGGACACTGAAGCTTTCTTT. Translation gives CASRRFSGTGDTEAFF. The full variable domain, rest sourced from reference TRBV2 and TRBJ1-1, is EPEVTQTPSHQVTQMGQEVILRCVPISNHLYFYWYRQILGQKVEFLVSFYNNEISEKSEIFDDQFSVERPDGSNFTLKIRSTKLEDSAMYFCASRRFSGTGDTEAFFGQGTRLTVV.

The rearrangement links TRBV7-9 to TRBJ2-5, with D possibly being TRBD1 (6 bases). Germline V gives CDR1 SEHNR, CDR2 FQNEAQ (reference sequence). This CDR3 has 14 amino acids. Trimming pared 3 bases from V and 4 bases from J, leaving 12 bases between. The DNA of the CDR3 is TGTGCCAGCAGCTTCTTTGACAGGAGAGAGACCCAGTACTTC. Translated, it gives CASSFFDRRETQYF.

The chain uses TRBV18 and TRBJ2-1; D possibly corresponds to TRBD2 (6 bases). CDR1 and CDR2 (germline): KGHSH, LQKENI. This CDR3 is 17 amino acids long. V was cut by 3 bases and J by 9 bases, with 24 bases left in between. The CDR3 protein is CASSPFYSVGGATEQFF. The CDR3 bases are TGTGCCAGCTCACCCTTCTACTCGGTGGGCGGGGCCACTGAGCAGTTCTTC.